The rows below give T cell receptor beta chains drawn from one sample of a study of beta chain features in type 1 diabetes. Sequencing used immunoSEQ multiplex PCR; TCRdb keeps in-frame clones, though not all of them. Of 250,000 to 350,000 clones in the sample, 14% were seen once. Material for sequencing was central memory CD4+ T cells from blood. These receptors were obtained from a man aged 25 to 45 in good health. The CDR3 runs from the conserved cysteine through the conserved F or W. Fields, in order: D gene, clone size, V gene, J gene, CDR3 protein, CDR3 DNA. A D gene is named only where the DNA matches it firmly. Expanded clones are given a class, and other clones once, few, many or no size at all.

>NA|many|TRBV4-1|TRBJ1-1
CASSQDRASLNTEAFF
TGCGCCAGCAGCCAAGATCGTGCGTCCTTGAACACTGAAGCTTTCTTT
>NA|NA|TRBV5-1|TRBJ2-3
CASSLERQALDTQYF
TGCGCCAGCAGCTTGGAAAGACAGGCTTTAGATACGCAGTATTTT
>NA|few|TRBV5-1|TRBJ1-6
CASSLGQLDSPLHF
TGCGCCAGCAGCTTGGGGCAGCTAGATTCACCCCTCCACTTT
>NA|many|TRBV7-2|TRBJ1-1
CASRKGGATEAFF
TGTGCCAGCAGAAAAGGGGGGGCCACTGAAGCTTTCTTT
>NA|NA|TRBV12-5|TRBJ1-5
CASGLWVQPQHF
TGTGCTAGTGGTTTGTGGGTTCAGCCCCAGCATTTT
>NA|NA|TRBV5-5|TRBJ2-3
CASSSLGSLDTQYF
TGTGCCAGCAGCTCCCTAGGTAGCTTAGATACGCAGTATTTT
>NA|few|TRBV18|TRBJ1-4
CASSPPGFGWAGRKLFF
TGTGCCAGCTCACCACCAGGATTCGGCTGGGCTGGAAGAAAACTGTTTTTT
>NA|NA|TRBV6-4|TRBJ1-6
CASSERENSPLHF
TGTGCCAGCAGTGAACGGGAAAATTCACCCCTCCACTTT
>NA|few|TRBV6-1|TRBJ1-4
CASSDSWEKLFF
TGTGCCAGCAGTGATTCGTGGGAAAAACTGTTTTTT
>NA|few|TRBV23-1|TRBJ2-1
CASSQGSGDIDEQFF
TGCGCCAGCAGTCAAGGATCAGGTGATATTGATGAGCAGTTCTTC
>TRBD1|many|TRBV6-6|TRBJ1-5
CACGQGNQPQHF
TGTGCCTGCGGACAGGGCAATCAGCCCCAGCATTTT
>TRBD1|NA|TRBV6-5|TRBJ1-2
CASSPPEGAGGYTF
TGTGCCAGCAGTCCCCCTGAGGGGGCCGGTGGCTACACCTTC
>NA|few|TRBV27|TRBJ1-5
CASSPMTGSGWPQHF
TGTGCCAGCAGTCCCATGACAGGCTCGGGGTGGCCCCAGCATTTT
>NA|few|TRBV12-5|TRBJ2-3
CASELPNTDTQYF
TGTGCTAGTGAACTTCCCAACACAGATACGCAGTATTTT
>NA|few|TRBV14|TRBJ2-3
CASSQRTDTQYF
TGTGCCAGCAGCCAACGGACAGATACGCAGTATTTT
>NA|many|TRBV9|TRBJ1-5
CASSEGTLGNQPQHF
TGTGCCAGCAGCGAGGGGACACTAGGGAATCAGCCCCAGCATTTT
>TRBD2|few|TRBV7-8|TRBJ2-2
CASSSMTSGSRELFF
TGTGCCAGCAGCTCCATGACTAGCGGGAGCCGGGAGCTGTTTTTT
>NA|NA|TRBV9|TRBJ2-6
CASSVTQGGLSGANVLTF
TGTGCCAGCAGCGTAACGCAGGGGGGACTCTCTGGGGCCAACGTCCTGACTTTC
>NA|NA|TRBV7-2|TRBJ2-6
CASSLDMRYGANVLTF
TGTGCCAGCAGCCTAGACATGAGGTACGGGGCCAACGTCCTGACTTTC
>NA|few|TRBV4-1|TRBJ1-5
CASRRNRDINQPQHF
TGCGCCAGCAGGCGCAACCGGGACATAAATCAGCCCCAGCATTTT
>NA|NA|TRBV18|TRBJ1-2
CASSPTDGGLYGYTF
TGTGCCAGCTCACCCACGGACGGGGGGCTCTATGGCTACACCTTC
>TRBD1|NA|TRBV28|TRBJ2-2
CASSKTGGETGELFF
TGTGCCAGCAGCAAGACAGGGGGCGAAACCGGGGAGCTGTTTTTT
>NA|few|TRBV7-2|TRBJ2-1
CASSLADLRGDEQFF
TGTGCCAGCAGCTTAGCAGACCTCAGGGGGGATGAGCAGTTCTTC